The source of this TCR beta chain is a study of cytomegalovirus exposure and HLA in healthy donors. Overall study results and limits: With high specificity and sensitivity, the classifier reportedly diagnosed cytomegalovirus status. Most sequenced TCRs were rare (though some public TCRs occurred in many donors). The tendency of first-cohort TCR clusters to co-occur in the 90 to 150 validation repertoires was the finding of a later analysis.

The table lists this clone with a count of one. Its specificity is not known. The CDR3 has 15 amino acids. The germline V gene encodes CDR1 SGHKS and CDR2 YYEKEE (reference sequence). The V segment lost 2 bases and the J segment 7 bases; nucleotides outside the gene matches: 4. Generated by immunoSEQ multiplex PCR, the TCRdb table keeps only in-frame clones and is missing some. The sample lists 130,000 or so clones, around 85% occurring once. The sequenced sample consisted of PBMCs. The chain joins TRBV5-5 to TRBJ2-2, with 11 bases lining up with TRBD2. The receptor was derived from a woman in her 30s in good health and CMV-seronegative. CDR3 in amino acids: CASSFTSGGIGELFF. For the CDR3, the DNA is TGTGCCAGCAGCTTTACTAGCGGGGGTATCGGGGAGCTGTTTTTT.